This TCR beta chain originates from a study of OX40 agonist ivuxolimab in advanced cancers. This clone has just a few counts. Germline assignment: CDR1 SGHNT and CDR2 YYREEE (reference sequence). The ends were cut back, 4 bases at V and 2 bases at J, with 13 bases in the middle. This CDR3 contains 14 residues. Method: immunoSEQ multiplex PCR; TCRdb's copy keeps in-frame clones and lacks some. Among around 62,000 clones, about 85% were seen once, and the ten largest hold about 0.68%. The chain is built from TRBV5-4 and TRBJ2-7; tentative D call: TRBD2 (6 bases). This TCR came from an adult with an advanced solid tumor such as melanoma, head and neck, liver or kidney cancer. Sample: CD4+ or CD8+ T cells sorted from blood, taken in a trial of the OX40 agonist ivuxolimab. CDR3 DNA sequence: TGTGCCAGCAGCCTAGGAGGGGACCCCTACGAGCAGTACTTC. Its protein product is CASSLGGDPYEQYF.